What follows is one T cell receptor (beta chain) and its context. The authors' processing: From reference gene primer amplification, estimates of nucleated cell counts were derived. Sequencing was performed with immunoSEQ multiplex PCR; in TCRdb, only in-frame clones are kept and a portion is missing. V and J calls and clone size are those listed in that table; D and trimming were worked out from the DNA. The sample records approximately 250,000 clones, 70% to 85% being singletons. The sample comes from a study of blood T cell repertoires in COVID-19. Looking at the study overall: Sample material is recorded as cDNA or gDNA derived from T cells, B-cell-depleted T cells, or PBMCs.

V gave up 5 bases and J gave up 6 bases, with 19 bases separating them. This CDR3 is 16 amino acids long. Germline CDR1 is SGHAT and CDR2 is FQNNGV. The TCR originated in a woman in her forties who had recovered from COVID-19. The V gene is TRBV11-2, the J gene TRBJ2-2; tentatively, D is TRBD2 (7 bases). The material sequenced was peripheral blood. The DNA for the CDR3 is TGTGCCAGCAGCCGAGGTCCGGGGGGCGTTTCCGGGGAGCTGTTTTTT. Its translation is CASSRGPGGVSGELFF.